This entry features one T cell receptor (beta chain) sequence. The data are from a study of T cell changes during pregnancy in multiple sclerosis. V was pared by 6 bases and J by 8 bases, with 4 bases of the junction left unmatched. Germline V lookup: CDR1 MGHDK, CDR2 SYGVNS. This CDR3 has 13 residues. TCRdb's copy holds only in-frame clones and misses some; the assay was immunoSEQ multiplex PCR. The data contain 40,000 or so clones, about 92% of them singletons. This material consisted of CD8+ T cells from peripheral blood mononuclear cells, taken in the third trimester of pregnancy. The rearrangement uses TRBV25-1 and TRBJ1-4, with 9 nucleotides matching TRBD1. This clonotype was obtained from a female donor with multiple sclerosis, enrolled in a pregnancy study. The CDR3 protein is CASRGTGIEKLFF. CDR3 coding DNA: TGTGCCAGCAGAGGGACAGGGATAGAAAAACTGTTTTTT.